Presented here are 14 T cell receptor beta chains from one specimen sequenced in a study of T cells in Graves' hyperthyroidism and ophthalmopathy. Authors of the study amplified TCR beta CDR3 regions from RNA transcripts. A first-round RT-PCR of the TCR CDR3 used the HTBI primer set. TCRdb recomputed calls from the multiplex PCR reads with MiXCR, one row per CDR3 protein. The table includes under 600,000 distinct CDR3 sequences, about 16% detected once. The sequenced sample consisted of blood. Every receptor here comes from a woman in her forties with Graves' ophthalmopathy.

This clonotype was recorded at least ten times. V gene TRBV28 combines with J gene TRBJ2-3; no definite D call. Germline CDR1 is MDHEN and CDR2 is SYDVKM. V was clipped by 4 bases and J by 6 bases, with 17 bases between them. The length of the CDR3 is 15 residues. The CDR3, as DNA: TGTGCCAGCAGTTCTCGGACCAAGGAAACCGATACGCAGTATTTT. This encodes CASSSRTKETDTQYF.

The rearrangement uses TRBV3-1 and TRBJ1-1; 7 positions agree with TRBD1. From germline, CDR1 is LGHDT and CDR2 YNNKEL (reference sequence). The trim removed 10 bases at V and 5 bases at J, leaving 7 bases unmatched. The CDR3 runs to 12 residues. CDR3: CATEGARTEAFF. The CDR3 nucleotides read TGTGCCACCGAGGGGGCGCGGACTGAAGCTTTCTTT.

This clonotype was seen only a few times. This sequence may be a read error, since a much larger clone differs from it by one base. The rearrangement uses TRBV2 and TRBJ2-7; 13 positions agree with TRBD2. The V gene's germline CDR1 is SNHLY and CDR2 FYNNEI. J was trimmed by 7 bases and V by 0 bases; bases with no gene match: 18. There are 20 residues in the CDR3. The CDR3 loop is CASSEALRGTSGNMFYEQYF. The CDR3 DNA follows: TGTGCCAGCAGTGAAGCGCTTCGAGGGACTAGCGGGAATATGTTTTATGAGCAGTACTTC.

The chain carries TRBV5-1 and TRBJ1-6, with TRBD1 matching over 8 bases. CDR1 and CDR2 from the germline V gene are SGHRS and YFSETQ. The CDR3 totals 17 residues. The trim removed 0 bases at V and 7 bases at J, leaving 9 bases unmatched. CDR3 bases: TGCGCCAGCAGCTTGGAACGGACGGGACAGGAAAATTCACCCCTCCACTTT. Translating it yields CASSLERTGQENSPLHF.

In its sample, this clonotype was seen many times. The chain uses TRBV27 and TRBJ2-5; 11 bases are a match to TRBD1. From germline, CDR1 is MNHEY and CDR2 SMNVEV (reference sequence). The CDR3 consists of 16 residues. Trimming cost V 1 base and J 1 base; bases outside gene matches: 2. CDR3 sequence: CASSLWGTGGQETQYF. The CDR3 DNA reads as TGTGCCAGCAGTTTATGGGGGACAGGGGGCCAAGAGACCCAGTACTTC.

There are many counts of this clonotype. The chain joins TRBV5-1 to TRBJ2-7; the match to TRBD2 covers 12 bases. Per germline, CDR1 SGHRS and CDR2 YFSETQ. V was pared by 1 base and J by 1 base, with 9 bases of the junction left unmatched. The CDR3 loop spans 18 amino acids. CDR3 in DNA: TGCGCCAGCAGCTTGAATTCGGTAGGACTAGCGGGATCCTACGAGCAGTACTTC. It is translated as CASSLNSVGLAGSYEQYF. Looking up the rest from reference TRBV5-1 and TRBJ2-7 gives the full variable domain: KAGVTQTPRYLIKTRGQQVTLSCSPISGHRSVSWYQQTPGQGLQFLFEYFSETQRNKGNFPGRFSGRQFSNSRSEMNVSTLELGDSALYLCASSLNSVGLAGSYEQYFGPGTRLTVT.

The rearrangement uses TRBV27 and TRBJ2-1, with TRBD1 matching over 7 bases. V lost 5 bases, J lost 4 bases, and 8 bases stayed unmatched. The germline gives CDR1 MNHEY, CDR2 SMNVEV (reference sequence). The CDR3 covers 15 residues. CDR3 nucleotides: TGTGCCAGCAGTCGGGACAGTCGGCGGTACAATGAGCAGTTCTTC. Its protein product is CASSRDSRRYNEQFF.

The chain is built from TRBV20-1 and TRBJ2-4; TRBD2 matches 7 bases. The CDR3 sequence is 15 residues long. Losses at the gene ends were 1 base for V and 5 bases for J; bases not matched to a gene: 8. The germline gives CDR1 DFQATT, CDR2 SNEGSKA (reference sequence). The CDR3 coding sequence is TGCAGTGCTAGAGCCTCCGGGGGGTTAGAAAACATTCAGTACTTC. This gives the protein CSARASGGLENIQYF.

In this sample, this clonotype turned up many times. V and J are TRBV12-5 and TRBJ1-5; no clear D gene. CDR1 is LGHNT, CDR2 FRNRAP, per germline. The CDR3 runs to 18 residues. V was trimmed by 2 bases and J by 2 bases, leaving 19 bases between them. CDR3 residues: CASGLRPTIEEGNQPQHF. The DNA of the CDR3 is TGTGCTAGTGGTTTGCGTCCCACGATTGAAGAGGGCAATCAGCCCCAGCATTTT.

The chain is built from TRBV24-1 and TRBJ2-3; 8 positions agree with TRBD2. V trimming: 4 bases; J trimming: 1 base; junction bases outside the gene matches: 3. Germline CDR1 reads KGHDR; CDR2 reads SFDVKD. The CDR3 has 15 residues. In DNA form, the CDR3 reads TGTGCCACCAGTGAGAAACTAGCGGGCACAGATACGCAGTATTTT. It yields the protein CATSEKLAGTDTQYF.

This clonotype occurred many times. The rearrangement links TRBV3-1 to TRBJ1-5; no clear D gene. Trimming shortened V by 0 bases and J by 8 bases, and 8 bases separated the two germline ends. This CDR3 spans 13 amino acids. Germline-derived CDR1 and CDR2 are LGHDT and YNNKEL (reference sequence). This CDR3 is CASSQDGGKPQHF. CDR3 coding DNA: TGTGCCAGCAGCCAAGACGGCGGAAAGCCCCAGCATTTT.

This clonotype was counted at least ten times. The genes are TRBV12-3 or TRBV12-4 and TRBJ1-5; D is unclear. This CDR3 has 16 amino acids. Trimming left V 5 bases short and J 6 bases short, with 20 bases between. The CDR3 bases are TGTGCCAGCAGTCGAACAGAGACCAGCCCAGGTCAGCCCCAGCATTTT. The encoded protein is CASSRTETSPGQPQHF.

V usage is TRBV20-1 and J usage is TRBJ2-1; maybe TRBD1 (5 bases). Germline CDR1 DFQATT, CDR2 SNEGSKA (reference sequence). This CDR3 comprises 13 residues. The V and J ends lost 1 base and 9 bases respectively, with 13 bases between them. The CDR3: CSARGGAYGEQFF. The CDR3, as DNA: TGCAGTGCTAGAGGGGGCGCGTACGGTGAGCAGTTCTTC.

This clonotype was recorded at least ten times. V usage is TRBV20-1 and J usage is TRBJ2-2, with a weak D call TRBD2 (6 bases). The germline CDR1 and CDR2 sequences are DFQATT and SNEGSKA (reference sequence). The CDR3 contains 15 residues. Trimming left V 6 bases short and J 0 bases short, with 14 bases between. The chain's CDR3 is CSAVGGAANTGELFF. The CDR3 bases are TGCAGTGCAGTGGGCGGGGCCGCGAACACCGGGGAGCTGTTTTTT.